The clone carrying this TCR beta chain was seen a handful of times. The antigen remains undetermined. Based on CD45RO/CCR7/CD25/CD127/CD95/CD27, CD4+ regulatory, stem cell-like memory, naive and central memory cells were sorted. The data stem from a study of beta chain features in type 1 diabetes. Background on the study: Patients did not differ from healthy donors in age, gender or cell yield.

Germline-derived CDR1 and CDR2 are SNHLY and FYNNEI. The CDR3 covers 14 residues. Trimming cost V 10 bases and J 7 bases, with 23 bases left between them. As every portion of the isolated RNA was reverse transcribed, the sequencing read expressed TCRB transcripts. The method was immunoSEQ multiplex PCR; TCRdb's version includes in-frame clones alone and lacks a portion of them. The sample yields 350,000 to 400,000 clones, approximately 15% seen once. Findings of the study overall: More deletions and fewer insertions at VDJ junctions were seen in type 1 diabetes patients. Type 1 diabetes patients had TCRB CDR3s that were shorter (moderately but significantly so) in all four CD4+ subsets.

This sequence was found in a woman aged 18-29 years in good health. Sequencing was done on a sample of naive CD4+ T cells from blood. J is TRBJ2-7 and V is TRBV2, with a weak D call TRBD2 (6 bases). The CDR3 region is CANQAGTGPREQYF. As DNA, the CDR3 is TGTGCCAACCAGGCGGGAACAGGACCTCGGGAGCAGTACTTC.